Below are 2 T cell receptor beta chains sequenced from a single sample in a study of blood T cell repertoires in COVID-19. Clones were sequenced by immunoSEQ multiplex PCR, and TCRdb holds only the in-frame ones, with some missing. The sample consists of around 180,000 clones, around 76% of them appearing once. Sequenced input: PBMCs or T cells enriched from blood (not recorded which). These receptors were obtained from a woman between 50 and 59 years old with acute COVID-19.

The rearrangement links TRBV5-6 to TRBJ1-2; D call uncertain. Germline V gives CDR1 SGHDT, CDR2 YYEEEE. The CDR3 contains 13 residues. With 3 bases removed from V and 5 bases from J, the gap between germline ends came to 11 bases. The CDR3 region has the DNA TGTGCCAGCAGCTCCAATGCGGAGTATGGCTACACCTTC. Amino acids: CASSSNAEYGYTF.

This chain uses TRBV10-3 with TRBJ2-1; 12 nucleotides line up with TRBD2. Germline lookup yields CDR1 ENHRY and CDR2 SYGVKD. V lost 4 bases to trimming and J lost 5 bases; unmatched junction nucleotides: 6. This CDR3 has 16 amino acids. The CDR3 coding sequence is TGTGCCATCAGTGGGACTAGCGGGGATCTCGACAATGAGCAGTTCTTC. Protein sequence: CAISGTSGDLDNEQFF.